This T cell receptor (beta chain) was observed in a study of identical twins. Study conclusions and caveats: It was cross-sectional statistical analysis, not following the same donors, that the conclusions relied on. With monozygotic twins, out-of-frame TCR alpha sharing exceeded what models estimated.

The CDR3 covers 15 residues. Germline CDR1 is DFQATT and CDR2 is SNEGSKA (reference sequence). With V trimmed by 4 bases and J by 4 bases, 13 bases remained unmatched. Points on this clonotype: Its antigen remains unidentified.

Every donor was a healthy Caucasian. TCRdb reprocessed the 5' RACE reads via MiXCR and lists one record per CDR3 protein. The data contain some 500,000 distinct CDR3 sequences, nearly 10% of them singletons. A further study also used this sample, focusing on yellow fever vaccine responses in identical twins. That investigation notes: Twins reportedly showed a vaccine T cell response that seemed partly convergent and partly personalized.

The TCR originated in a woman younger than 35 in good health. This sequence joins TRBV20-1 and TRBJ2-7; 7 bases fit TRBD2. Sequenced input: PBMCs. The CDR3 is CSATPGGRGSYEQYF. The CDR3 DNA sequence: TGCAGTGCTACTCCTGGCGGGAGAGGTTCTTACGAGCAGTACTTC.